One T cell receptor (beta chain) is described in this entry. Its antigen is unknown. No base-level quality is on record; no much larger clone is a single base apart. The sample originates from a study of T cell changes during pregnancy in multiple sclerosis (dated by TCRdb to the late 2010s). Looking at the study overall: The study looked at changes in the T cell repertoire across pregnancy in women with multiple sclerosis.

Preparation of the library involved the immunoSEQ multiplex PCR assay. Held by TCRdb, this immuneACCESS table contains in-frame sequences only and omits some clones. Under half of the omission traces to an unresolved V gene where checked; the cause of the rest is unknown. This sample lists about 110,000 clones; 85% to 95% were detected once. The ten top clones hold 0.78% of the sample. V lost 3 bases and J lost 5 bases; the stretch between them is 10 bases long. The germline V gene encodes CDR1 MNHEY and CDR2 SMNVEV (reference sequence). The CDR3 holds 13 amino acids from the cysteine to the phenylalanine. Only CDR3 DNA remains: 39 bases, in frame from the first base.

The sequence joins TRBV27 to TRBJ1-1; the D segment could be TRBD1, given 5 matching bases. This receptor was obtained from a female donor in good health, enrolled as a control in a pregnancy study. The material sequenced was peripheral blood, taken in the third trimester of pregnancy. The CDR3 corresponds to CASSLSRGTEAFF. The sequence in DNA is TGTGCCAGCAGTTTGAGTCGGGGGACTGAAGCTTTCTTT.